This T cell receptor beta chain was sequenced in a study of cytomegalovirus exposure and HLA in healthy donors. V was pared by 1 base and J by 8 bases, with 10 bases of the junction left unmatched. Germline V gives CDR1 MGHRA, CDR2 YSYEKL. The CDR3 is 16 amino acids. In regard to this clone: Its antigen is undetermined.

In the PCR, 60 Vbeta and 13 Jbeta primers were used. The repertoire was sequenced with immunoSEQ multiplex PCR; TCRdb's copy has only in-frame clones and lacks some. The table lists 95,000 to 100,000 clones, roughly 80% of them singletons. General study findings and limits: Researchers had no immune exposure information except CMV serostatus available. Productive status was seen about 90% or about 30% of the time for most TCR beta V segments in an earlier analysis. Several of the most significant clusters were apparently associated with common viral pathogens in a later analysis.

This sequence was found in a man in his forties in good health and CMV-seronegative. The sequenced material came from PBMCs. The rearrangement uses TRBV4-1 and TRBJ2-3; 9 nucleotides match TRBD1. The CDR3 DNA reads TGCGCCAGCAGCCAAGGATTGGGACAGGGAGAGGGTACGCAGTATTTT. Amino acids: CASSQGLGQGEGTQYF.